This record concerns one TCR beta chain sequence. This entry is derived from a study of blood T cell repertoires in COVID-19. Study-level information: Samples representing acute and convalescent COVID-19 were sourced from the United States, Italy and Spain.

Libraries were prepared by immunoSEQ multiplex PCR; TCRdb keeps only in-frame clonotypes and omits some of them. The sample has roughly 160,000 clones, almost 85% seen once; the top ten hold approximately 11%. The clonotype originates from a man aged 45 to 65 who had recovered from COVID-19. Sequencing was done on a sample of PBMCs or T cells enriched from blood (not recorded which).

The CDR3 coding sequence is TGTGCCAGACGGGATACGGCCTACGAGCAGTACTTC. As protein: CARRDTAYEQYF. The chain couples TRBV28 to TRBJ2-7, with a possible D match to TRBD2 (5 bases). Between the trimmed V and J ends, which lost 9 bases and 2 bases, there was a span of 11 bases. The CDR3 loop spans 12 amino acids. Germline V gives CDR1 MDHEN, CDR2 SYDVKM.